This passage covers 12 T cell receptor beta chains from one sample sequenced in a study of T cells in Graves' hyperthyroidism and ophthalmopathy. The source material, RNA transcripts, was used to amplify TCR beta CDR3 regions. HTBI primers were the set used in a first-round RT-PCR of the TCR CDR3. TCRdb reanalysed the multiplex PCR reads using MiXCR and keeps one entry per CDR3 protein. This table holds approximately 600,000 distinct CDR3 sequences, less than 25% found once. The source material was blood. The receptors here all came from a man aged 25-45 years with Graves' ophthalmopathy.

This clonotype was seen a handful of times. V is TRBV4-3 and J is TRBJ2-1; 12 positions match TRBD2. Germline CDR1 is LGHNA and CDR2 is YSLEER. V shed 2 bases and J 5 bases; nucleotides not matched to a gene: 7. This CDR3 is 17 amino acids long. The CDR3 DNA reads as TGCGCCAGCAGCCAACACGCACTAGCGGGAGGAAACAATGAGCAGTTCTTC. Encoded protein: CASSQHALAGGNNEQFF.

This clonotype was counted between two and nine times. This rearrangement joins TRBV5-4 to TRBJ2-5, with D uncertain. Germline values: CDR1 SGHNT, CDR2 YYREEE (reference sequence). The CDR3 is 15 amino acids. The V end lost 5 bases, the J end lost 0 bases, and 14 bases lay between the germline ends. In DNA form, the CDR3 reads TGTGCCAGCAGTTTGACCCCCACATACCAAGAGACCCAGTACTTC. The encoded protein is CASSLTPTYQETQYF.

The rearrangement joins TRBV5-4 to TRBJ1-4; maybe TRBD1 (5 bases). V was shortened by 7 bases and J by 6 bases, with 19 bases between the two germline ends. The CDR3 extends over 15 amino acids. Per germline, CDR1 SGHNT and CDR2 YYREEE (reference sequence). CDR3 in DNA: TGTGCCAGCGGCCAGCGGGGCCCTGGGGATGAAAAACTGTTTTTT. It specifies CASGQRGPGDEKLFF.

As to this clonotype: Relative to the germline gene, one junction end is altered; a read error may explain this. This chain connects TRBV7-9 to TRBJ1-2; the D is unclear. Germline lookup yields CDR1 SEHNR and CDR2 FQNEAQ (reference sequence). CDR3 size: 10 residues. This CDR3 is CVSGNYGYTF. The CDR3 DNA follows: TGTGTCAGTGGGAACTACGGCTACACCTTC.

The gene calls are TRBV4-1 and TRBJ1-3, with unresolved D. Germline V gene data show CDR1 as MGHRA and CDR2 as YSYEKL. Trimming left V 2 bases short and J 5 bases short, with 16 bases between. The length of the CDR3 is 16 residues. CDR3 amino acids: CASSQQVSIARNTIYF. The CDR3 nucleotides read TGCGCCAGCAGCCAACAGGTTTCCATTGCCAGAAACACCATATATTTT.

This clonotype has just a few counts. The J gene is TRBJ2-1, the V gene TRBV20-1, with a weak D call TRBD1 (6 bases). CDR3 length: 12 amino acids. V lost 2 bases to trimming and J lost 4 bases, with 6 bases between them. CDR1 is DFQATT, CDR2 SNEGSKA, per germline (reference sequence). The CDR3 here is CSARRGYNEQFF. CDR3 DNA: TGCAGTGCTAGAAGGGGGTACAATGAGCAGTTCTTC.

The V gene is TRBV20-1, the J gene TRBJ2-1, with D uncertain. The ends were cut back, 6 bases at V and 6 bases at J, with 15 bases in the middle. There are 13 residues in the CDR3. CDR1 and CDR2 from the germline V gene are DFQATT and SNEGSKA (reference sequence). CDR3 coding DNA: TGCAGTGCGGTGAAGGGATCAAGCAATGAGCAGTTCTTC. Its protein product is CSAVKGSSNEQFF.

The chain is built from TRBV10-3 and TRBJ2-1; no definite D call. Germline V gene sequence: CDR1 ENHRY, CDR2 SYGVKD. Trimming shortened V by 6 bases and J by 3 bases, and 6 bases separated the two germline ends. CDR3 length equals 12 residues. CDR3 nucleotides: TGTGCCATCAGGACTTTCTACAATGAGCAGTTCTTC. It yields the protein CAIRTFYNEQFF.

The CDR3 DNA reads TGTGCCAGCAGTTTAAAAGGGGGCTCCTACGAGCAGTACTTC. Translation gives CASSLKGGSYEQYF. The rearrangement joins TRBV27 to TRBJ2-7; D perhaps matches TRBD1 (6 bases). This CDR3 is built from 14 residues. The germline V gene has CDR1 MNHEY and CDR2 SMNVEV (reference sequence). The ends were cut back, 2 bases at V and 0 bases at J, with 8 bases in the middle.

The gene calls are TRBV3-1 and TRBJ2-2, with D maybe TRBD1 (6 bases). The CDR3 length is 14 residues. Germline lookup yields CDR1 LGHDT and CDR2 YNNKEL (reference sequence). The ends were cut back, 3 bases at V and 6 bases at J, with 11 bases in the middle. CDR3 sequence: CASSQGASAGELFF. Written as DNA, the CDR3 is TGTGCCAGCAGCCAGGGGGCCTCGGCCGGGGAGCTGTTTTTT.

V usage is TRBV11-3 and J usage is TRBJ2-2, with unresolved D. Per the germline V gene, CDR1 is SGHNT and CDR2 is YENEEA. The CDR3 consists of 14 residues. Between the trimmed V and J ends, which lost 3 bases and 4 bases, there was a span of 9 bases. The CDR3 here is CASSFGSGTGELFF. CDR3 coding DNA: TGTGCCAGCAGCTTCGGGTCGGGCACCGGGGAGCTGTTTTTT.

The J gene is TRBJ1-4, the V gene TRBV20-1; D unclear. V gave up 8 bases and J gave up 5 bases, with 12 bases separating them. The CDR3 is 12 amino acids. Germline loops: CDR1 DFQATT, CDR2 SNEGSKA (reference sequence). The CDR3 DNA follows: TGCAGTCCCGAGGGTAGCAATGAAAAACTGTTTTTT. Translating it yields CSPEGSNEKLFF.